Listed below are T cell receptor beta chains from one sample, sequenced in a study of human T cells and chemical hapten exposure. MiXCR was run by TCRdb on the RACE reads, yielding one entry per CDR3 protein. This repertoire shows roughly 69,000 distinct CDR3 sequences, 10% found once; its top ten account for 6.8%. The sample here was whole blood, taken in connection with sensitization to the hapten diphenylcyclopropenone (DPC). These receptors were taken from a woman between 50 and 59 years old with alopecia areata. Some clones in this sample may be carry-over from other donors' samples. Both conserved end residues are part of each CDR3. The D gene is left open where the match is weak. The size entry is marked missing in some rows and otherwise reads once, few, many or a size class.

>TRBJ2-2|few|TRBV10-1|.
TGCGCCAGCAGTGGGCAAAACTTGAACACCGGGGAGCTGTTTTTT
CASSGQNLNTGELFF
>TRBJ1-5|few|TRBV14|.
TGTGCCAGCAGCCACAAACGAAGACGCAGGGAAAACAATCAGCCCCAGCATTTT
CASSHKRRRRENNQPQHF
>TRBJ1-3|many|TRBV30|.
TGTGCCTGGAGTTGGGTGACTGGAAACACTATATATTTT
CAWSWVTGNTIYF
>TRBJ2-3|once|TRBV7-6|TRBD2
TGTGCCAGCAGCTTAGGGGTCCCGGGACTAGCGGGAGCAGATACGCAGTATTTT
CASSLGVPGLAGADTQYF
>TRBJ2-4|.|TRBV6-5|TRBD1
TGTGCCAGCAGTGATCTTAGGACAGGTTACAAAAACATTCAGTACTTC
CASSDLRTGYKNIQYF
>TRBJ2-7|many|TRBV30|.
TGTGCCTGCCAGCTAGGGGACTACGAGCAGTACTTC
CACQLGDYEQYF
>TRBJ1-1|.|TRBV30|TRBD1
TGTGCCTGGATCCAGGGGGGAGCTTTCTTT
CAWIQGGAFF
>TRBJ2-2|few|TRBV7-3|.
TGTGCCAGCAGCTTAAACCCAGGGGCCACCGGGGAGCTGTTTTTT
CASSLNPGATGELFF
>TRBJ2-5|.|TRBV12-3/TRBV12-4|TRBD1
TGTGCCAGCACTAAAAACAGGGGGTGGCAAGAGACCCAGTACTTC
CASTKNRGWQETQYF
>TRBJ1-5|few|TRBV29-1|.
TGCAGCGTGACGTTACAGGGAGATAATCAGCCCCAGCATTTT
CSVTLQGDNQPQHF
>TRBJ2-6|many|TRBV14|TRBD1
TGTGCCAGCAGCCGAGACAGGGGGGCTGTCTCTGGGGCCAACGTCCTGACTTTC
CASSRDRGAVSGANVLTF
>TRBJ1-3|few|TRBV23-1|TRBD1
TGCGCCAGCAGTCATCCCGGGACAGGATTATATTTT
CASSHPGTGLYF
>TRBJ2-7|.|TRBV11-2|.
TGTGCCAGCAGCCTCCAAGCCCCCAGCTCCTACGAGCAGTACTTC
CASSLQAPSSYEQYF
>TRBJ1-5|few|TRBV5-1|.
TGCGCCAGCAGCTCCGACAGCCGGAGAGGCCCCCAGCATTTT
CASSSDSRRGPQHF